This TCR beta chain is drawn from a study of blood T cell repertoires in COVID-19. At the level of the study: Sample material is recorded as cDNA or gDNA derived from T cells, B-cell-depleted T cells, or PBMCs.

Sequencing used immunoSEQ multiplex PCR; TCRdb keeps in-frame clones, though not all of them. The table records some 200,000 clones, 84% of them present only once. Sequenced material: peripheral blood. The sequence was obtained from a human donor in a cohort sampled during active COVID-19.

The CDR3 DNA reads as TGTGCCAGCAGCCGGATTCCGGGACAGGGGACCACTGAAGCTTTCTTT. Translated: CASSRIPGQGTTEAFF. The chain links TRBV5-5 to TRBJ1-1; the match to TRBD1 covers 10 bases. The CDR3 covers 16 residues. From germline, CDR1 is SGHKS and CDR2 YYEKEE (reference sequence). V dropped 4 bases and J dropped 4; count of bases not matched to a gene: 10. Variable domain in full (rest from reference TRBV5-5 and TRBJ1-1): DAGVTQSPTHLIKTRGQQVTLRCSPISGHKSVSWYQQVLGQGPQFIFQYYEKEERGRGNFPDRFSARQFPNYSSELNVNALLLGDSALYLCASSRIPGQGTTEAFFGQGTRLTVV.